This TCR beta chain was sequenced in a study of shared clonotypes between healthy human individuals. Study conclusions and caveats: Large depth notwithstanding, sorted-subset sequencing proved incomplete by rarefaction.

For this clone: Its cognate antigen is unknown.

Naivety among CD8 cells was defined by CD45RO negativity and positive CCR7 selection, thereby excluding terminally differentiated effector memory CD45RA+ cells. Using immunoSEQ multiplex PCR, the repertoire was profiled, and TCRdb retains in-frame clones only, with some absent. This table holds approximately 2,200,000 clones, about 93% found once. V lost 4 bases to trimming and J lost 4 bases, with 13 bases between them. The CDR3 is 14 residues long. Germline-derived CDR1 and CDR2 are MNHEY and SMNVEV (reference sequence). The specimen was naive CD8+ T cells from PBMCs. The TCR sequence derives from a young man in good health. Some clones in this sample may be carry-over from other donors' samples. J is TRBJ1-2 and V is TRBV27, with no clear D. The CDR3 DNA reads TGTGCCAGCAGTTATAGCGGATCGCTCTATGGCTACACCTTC. Residues: CASSYSGSLYGYTF.